A selection of T cell receptor beta chains follows, all from one sample in a study of blood T cell repertoires in COVID-19. Measured with immunoSEQ multiplex PCR; TCRdb has only the in-frame clones, and not every one. The profile covers about 280,000 clones, with 85% to 95% appearing a single time and about 3% taken by the ten largest. Material: PBMCs or T cells enriched from blood (not recorded which). The receptors here all came from a man aged 35-49 years who had been exposed to COVID-19. The CDR3 runs from the conserved cysteine through the conserved F or W. D genes are given only for firm matches.

j_call v_call d_call cdr3_nt cdr3_aa
TRBJ2-2 TRBV27 TRBD2 TGTGCCAGCAGTGGTCCGGGGAGGGCATACACCGGGGAGCTGTTTTTT CASSGPGRAYTGELFF
TRBJ2-1 TRBV28 NA TGTGCCAGCAGTCCCGGACAGAACAATGAGCAGTTCTTC CASSPGQNNEQFF
TRBJ2-4 TRBV15 TRBD2 TGTGCCACCGGGGGGGGAGCGGTAGGAAACATTCAGTACTTC CATGGGAVGNIQYF
TRBJ1-6 TRBV2 TRBD1 TGTGCCGCCACACCGGGACAGCCCAATTCACCCCTCCACTTT CAATPGQPNSPLHF
TRBJ1-2 TRBV4-1 NA TGCGCCAGCAGCCAAGAAATAGACTTTAACTATGGCTACACCTTC CASSQEIDFNYGYTF
TRBJ2-2 TRBV9 NA TGTGCCAGCAGCGTAAGCCTGAACACCGGGGAGCTGTTTTTT CASSVSLNTGELFF
TRBJ2-7 TRBV5-6 NA TGTGCCAGCAGCTTTCCGGCCGGGACTCCCTACGAGCAGTACTTC CASSFPAGTPYEQYF
TRBJ2-7 TRBV19 NA TGTGCCAGTAGTATAGGGACTCCCACCTACGAGCAGTACTTC CASSIGTPTYEQYF
TRBJ1-3 TRBV2 NA TGTGCCAGCAGAGAGATCCAGGGGTCGAACACCATATATTTT CASREIQGSNTIYF
TRBJ1-1 TRBV5-5 NA TGTGCCAGCACCCCTAATTTTTTATACACTGAAGCTTTCTTT CASTPNFLYTEAFF
TRBJ1-2 TRBV30 NA TGTGCCTGGATGGGGCAGGCTGCAGACTATGGCTACACCTTC CAWMGQAADYGYTF
TRBJ1-6 TRBV7-3 NA TGTGCCAGCAGCCTCCAACAGGATTCACCCCTCCACTTT CASSLQQDSPLHF
TRBJ2-3 TRBV11-2 NA TGTGCCAGCAGCTCCCGGGTTCGGGGGATCAGCACAGATACGCAGTATTTT CASSSRVRGISTDTQYF
TRBJ2-1 TRBV12-5 NA TGTGCTAGTGGTCTAGGGGAGGATGAGCAGTTCTTC CASGLGEDEQFF
TRBJ2-2 TRBV5-4 TRBD2 TGTGCCAGCAGCTTACTAGCGGAGTTTCCCGGGGAGCTGTTTTTT CASSLLAEFPGELFF
TRBJ2-7 TRBV11-1 TRBD2 TGTGCCAGCAGCTCGGCCGGGACTAGCGGGGGCTACGAGCAGTACTTC CASSSAGTSGGYEQYF
TRBJ1-5 TRBV2 NA TGTGCCAGCAGTGAAATGGCATTTAGCAATCAGCCCCAGCATTTT CASSEMAFSNQPQHF
TRBJ2-7 TRBV11-3 TRBD2 TGTGCCAGCAGCTCTCTAGCGGGAGCCCAGAAGAACGAGCAGTACTTC CASSSLAGAQKNEQYF
TRBJ2-7 TRBV6-2/TRBV6-3 TRBD2 TGTGCCAGCAGTTCACTTGGCCCGGGACTAGCGGGACCTCCTCGCGAGCAGTACTTC CASSSLGPGLAGPPREQYF
TRBJ2-5 TRBV7-5 NA TGTGTCAGAAGCTTGAGTCTTCCGTACTTC CVRSLSLPYF
TRBJ1-1 TRBV3-1/TRBV3-2 TRBD1 TGTGCCAGCAGCCCGGGACAGATGAACACTGAAGCTTTCTTT CASSPGQMNTEAFF
TRBJ1-4 TRBV28 TRBD1 TGTGCCAGCAGTGCAACCGGGACAGAGACGGAAAAACTGTTTTTT CASSATGTETEKLFF
TRBJ2-1 TRBV19 TRBD2 TGTGCCAGTAGTCTTAGCGGGTGGTACAATGAGCAGTTCTTC CASSLSGWYNEQFF
TRBJ1-5 TRBV4-2 TRBD1 TGTGCCAGCAGCCAAGAGGGCTCAGGGGGTGGGGAGCCCCAGCATTTT CASSQEGSGGGEPQHF
TRBJ1-5 TRBV6-5 NA TGTGCCAGCAGTTACTCAACGGGTAGCAATCAGCCCCAGCATTTT CASSYSTGSNQPQHF
TRBJ1-1 TRBV7-2 TRBD1 TGTGCCAGCAGCTCCCCAGCCGGGACAGGGGTGGGCACTGAAGCTTTCTTT CASSSPAGTGVGTEAFF
TRBJ1-1 TRBV28 NA TGTGCCAGCAGTCTGTCGACTGAAGCTTTCTTT CASSLSTEAFF